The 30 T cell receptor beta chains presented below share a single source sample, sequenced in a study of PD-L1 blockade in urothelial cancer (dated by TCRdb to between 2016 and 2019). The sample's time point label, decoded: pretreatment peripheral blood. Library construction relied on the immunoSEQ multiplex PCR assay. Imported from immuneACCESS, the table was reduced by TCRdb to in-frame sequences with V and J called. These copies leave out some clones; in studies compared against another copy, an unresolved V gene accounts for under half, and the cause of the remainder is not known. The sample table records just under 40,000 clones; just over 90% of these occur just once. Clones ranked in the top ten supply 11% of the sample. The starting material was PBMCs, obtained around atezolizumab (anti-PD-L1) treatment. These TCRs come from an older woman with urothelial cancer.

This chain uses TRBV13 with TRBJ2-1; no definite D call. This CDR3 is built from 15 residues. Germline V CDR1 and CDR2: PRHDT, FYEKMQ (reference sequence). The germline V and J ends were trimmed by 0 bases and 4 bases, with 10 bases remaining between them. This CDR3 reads CASSLGLTRYNEQFF. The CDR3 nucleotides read TGTGCCAGCAGCTTAGGTTTAACAAGATACAATGAGCAGTTCTTC.

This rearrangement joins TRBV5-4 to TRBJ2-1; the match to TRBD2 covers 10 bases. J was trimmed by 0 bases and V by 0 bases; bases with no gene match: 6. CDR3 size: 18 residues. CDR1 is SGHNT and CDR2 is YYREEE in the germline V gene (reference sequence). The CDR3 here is CASSLALAGLSSYNEQFF. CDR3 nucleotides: TGTGCCAGCAGCTTGGCACTAGCGGGACTGAGCTCCTACAATGAGCAGTTCTTC.

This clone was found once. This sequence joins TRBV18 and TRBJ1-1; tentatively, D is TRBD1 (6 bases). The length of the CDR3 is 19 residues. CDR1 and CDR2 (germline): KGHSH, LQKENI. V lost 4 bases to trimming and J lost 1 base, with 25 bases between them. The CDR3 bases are TGTGCCAGCTCACTTAAGCCTTCCGGGACACATTCTTGGAACACTGAAGCTTTCTTT. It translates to CASSLKPSGTHSWNTEAFF.

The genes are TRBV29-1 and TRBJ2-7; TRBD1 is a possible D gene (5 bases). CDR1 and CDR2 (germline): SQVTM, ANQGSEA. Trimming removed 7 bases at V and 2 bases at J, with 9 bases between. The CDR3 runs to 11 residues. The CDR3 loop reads CSATGPYEQYF. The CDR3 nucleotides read TGCAGCGCTACAGGCCCCTACGAGCAGTACTTC.

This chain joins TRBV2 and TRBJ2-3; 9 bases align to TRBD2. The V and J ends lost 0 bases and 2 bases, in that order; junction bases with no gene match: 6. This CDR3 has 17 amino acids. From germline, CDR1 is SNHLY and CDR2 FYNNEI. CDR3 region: CASSEAGLAGTTDTQYF. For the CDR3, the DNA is TGTGCCAGCAGTGAAGCGGGCCTAGCGGGAACCACAGATACGCAGTATTTT.

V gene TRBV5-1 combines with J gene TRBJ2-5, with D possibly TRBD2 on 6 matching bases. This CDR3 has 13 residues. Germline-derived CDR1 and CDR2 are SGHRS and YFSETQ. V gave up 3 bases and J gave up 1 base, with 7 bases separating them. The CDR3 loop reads CASSSLAQETQYF. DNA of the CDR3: TGCGCCAGCAGCTCACTAGCCCAAGAGACCCAGTACTTC.

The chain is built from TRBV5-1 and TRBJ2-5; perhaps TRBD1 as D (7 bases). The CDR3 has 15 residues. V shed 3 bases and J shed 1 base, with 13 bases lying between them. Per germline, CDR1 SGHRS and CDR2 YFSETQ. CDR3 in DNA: TGCGCCAGCAGCTGGCGGGACAGCTCCCAAGAGACCCAGTACTTC. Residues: CASSWRDSSQETQYF.

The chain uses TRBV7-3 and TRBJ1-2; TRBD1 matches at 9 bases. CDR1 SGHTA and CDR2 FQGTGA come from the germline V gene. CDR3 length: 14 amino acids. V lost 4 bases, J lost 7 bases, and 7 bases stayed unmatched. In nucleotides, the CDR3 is TGTGCCAGCAGCTCCGGGGGGACAGGGTTTGGCTACACCTTC. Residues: CASSSGGTGFGYTF.

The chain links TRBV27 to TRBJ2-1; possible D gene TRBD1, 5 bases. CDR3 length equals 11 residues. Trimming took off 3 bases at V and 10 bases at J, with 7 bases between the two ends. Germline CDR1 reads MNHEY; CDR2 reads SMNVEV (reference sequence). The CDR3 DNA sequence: TGTGCCAGCAGTTTTACAGGCGAGCAGTTCTTC. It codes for CASSFTGEQFF.

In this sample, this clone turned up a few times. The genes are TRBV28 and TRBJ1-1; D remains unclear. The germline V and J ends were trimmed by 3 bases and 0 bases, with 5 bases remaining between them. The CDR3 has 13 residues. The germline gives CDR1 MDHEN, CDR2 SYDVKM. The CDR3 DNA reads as TGTGCCAGCAGTTTTCCCATGAACACTGAAGCTTTCTTT. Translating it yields CASSFPMNTEAFF.

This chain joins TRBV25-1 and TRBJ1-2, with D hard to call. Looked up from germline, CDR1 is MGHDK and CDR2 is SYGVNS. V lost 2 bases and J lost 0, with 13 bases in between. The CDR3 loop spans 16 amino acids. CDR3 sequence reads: CASSEGVVRSNYGYTF. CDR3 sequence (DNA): TGTGCCAGCAGTGAAGGAGTTGTGAGGTCTAACTATGGCTACACCTTC.

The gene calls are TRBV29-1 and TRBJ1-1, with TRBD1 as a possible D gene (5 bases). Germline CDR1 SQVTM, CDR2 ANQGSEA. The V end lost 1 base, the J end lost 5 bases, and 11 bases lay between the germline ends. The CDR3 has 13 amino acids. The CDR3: CSVEVGRGTEAFF. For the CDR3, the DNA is TGCAGCGTTGAAGTAGGAAGGGGAACTGAAGCTTTCTTT.

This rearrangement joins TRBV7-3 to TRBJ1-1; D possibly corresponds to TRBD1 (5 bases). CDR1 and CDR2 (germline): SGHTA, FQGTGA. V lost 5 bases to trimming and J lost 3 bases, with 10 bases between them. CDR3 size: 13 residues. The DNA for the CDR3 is TGTGCCAGCAGCCGAACAGGCTACACTGAAGCTTTCTTT. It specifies CASSRTGYTEAFF.

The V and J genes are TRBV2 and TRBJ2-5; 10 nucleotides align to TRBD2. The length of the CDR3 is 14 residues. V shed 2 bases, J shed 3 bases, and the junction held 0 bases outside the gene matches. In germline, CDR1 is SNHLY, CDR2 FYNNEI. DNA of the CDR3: TGTGCCAGCAGTGAACTAGCGGGAGAAGAGACCCAGTACTTC. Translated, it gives CASSELAGEETQYF.

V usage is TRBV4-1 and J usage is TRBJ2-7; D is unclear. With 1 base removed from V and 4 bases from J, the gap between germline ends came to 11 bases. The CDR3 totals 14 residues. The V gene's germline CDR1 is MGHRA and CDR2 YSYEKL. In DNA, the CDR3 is TGCGCCAGCAGCCAAGTCCCGGGTACGTACGAGCAGTACTTC. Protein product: CASSQVPGTYEQYF.

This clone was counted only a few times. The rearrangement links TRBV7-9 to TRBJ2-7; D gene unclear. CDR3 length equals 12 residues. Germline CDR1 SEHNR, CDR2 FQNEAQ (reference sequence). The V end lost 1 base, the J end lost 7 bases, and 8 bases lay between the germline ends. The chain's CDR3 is CASSLVALEQYF. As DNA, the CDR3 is TGTGCCAGCAGCTTAGTTGCGTTAGAGCAGTACTTC.

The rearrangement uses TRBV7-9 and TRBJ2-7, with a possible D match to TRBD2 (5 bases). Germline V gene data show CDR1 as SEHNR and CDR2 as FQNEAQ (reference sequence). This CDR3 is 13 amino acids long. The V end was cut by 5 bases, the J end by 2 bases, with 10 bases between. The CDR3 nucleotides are TGTGCCAGCAGCAAGACTAATGCCTACGAGCAGTACTTC. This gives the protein CASSKTNAYEQYF.

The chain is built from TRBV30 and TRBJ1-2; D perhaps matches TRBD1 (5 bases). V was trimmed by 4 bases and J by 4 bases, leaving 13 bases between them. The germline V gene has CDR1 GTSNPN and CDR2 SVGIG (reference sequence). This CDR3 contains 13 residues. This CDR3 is CAWTPGGFYGYTF. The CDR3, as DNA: TGTGCCTGGACGCCCGGGGGGTTCTATGGCTACACCTTC.

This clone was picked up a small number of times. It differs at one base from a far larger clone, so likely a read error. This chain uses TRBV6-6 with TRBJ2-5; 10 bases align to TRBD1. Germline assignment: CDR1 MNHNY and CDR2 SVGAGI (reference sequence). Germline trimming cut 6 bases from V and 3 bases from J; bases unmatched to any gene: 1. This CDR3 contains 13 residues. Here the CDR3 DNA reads TGTGCCAGCAGAGGGACAGGGGAAGAGACCCAGTACTTC. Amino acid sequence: CASRGTGEETQYF.

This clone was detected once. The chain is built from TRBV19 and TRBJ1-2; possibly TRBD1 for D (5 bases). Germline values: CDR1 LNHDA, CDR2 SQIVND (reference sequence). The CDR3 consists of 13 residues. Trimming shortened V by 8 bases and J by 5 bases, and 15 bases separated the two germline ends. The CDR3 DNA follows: TGTGCCAGTCGACTGACAGAAATATATGGCTACACCTTC. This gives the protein CASRLTEIYGYTF.

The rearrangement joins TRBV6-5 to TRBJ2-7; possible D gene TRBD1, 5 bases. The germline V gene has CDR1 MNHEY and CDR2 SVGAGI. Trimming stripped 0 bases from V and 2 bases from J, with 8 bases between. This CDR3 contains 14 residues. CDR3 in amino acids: CASSYSKGPYEQYF. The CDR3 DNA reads TGTGCCAGCAGTTACTCGAAGGGGCCCTACGAGCAGTACTTC.

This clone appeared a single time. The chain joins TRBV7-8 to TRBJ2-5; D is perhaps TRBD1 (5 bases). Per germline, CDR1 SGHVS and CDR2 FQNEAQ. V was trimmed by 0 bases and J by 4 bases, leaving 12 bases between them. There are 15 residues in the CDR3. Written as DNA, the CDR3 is TGTGCCAGCAGCTTAGCTCCGGGCCAGGGAGAGACCCAGTACTTC. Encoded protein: CASSLAPGQGETQYF.

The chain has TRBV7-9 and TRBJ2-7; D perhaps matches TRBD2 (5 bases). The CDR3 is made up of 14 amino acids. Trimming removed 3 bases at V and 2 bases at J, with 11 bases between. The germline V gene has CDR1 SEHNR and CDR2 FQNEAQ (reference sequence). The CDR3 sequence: CASSFAGRPYEQYF. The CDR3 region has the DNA TGTGCCAGCAGCTTTGCGGGCCGTCCCTACGAGCAGTACTTC.

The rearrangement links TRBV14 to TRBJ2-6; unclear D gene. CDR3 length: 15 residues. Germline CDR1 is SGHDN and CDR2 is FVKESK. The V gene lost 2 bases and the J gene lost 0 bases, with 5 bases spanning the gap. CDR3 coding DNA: TGTGCCAGCAGCCAACTGAGCTCTGGGGCCAACGTCCTGACTTTC. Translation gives CASSQLSSGANVLTF. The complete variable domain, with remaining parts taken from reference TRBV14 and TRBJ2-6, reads EAGVTQFPSHSVIEKGQTVTLRCDPISGHDNLYWYRRVMGKEIKFLLHFVKESKQDESGMPNNRFLAERTGGTYSTLKVQPAELEDSGVYFCASSQLSSGANVLTFGAGSRLTVL.

The DNA for the CDR3 is TGTGCCAGTAGTTTTGGACAGGGACTCAATGAGCAGTTCTTC. Translating it yields CASSFGQGLNEQFF. This chain links TRBV19 with TRBJ2-1; 8 bases align to TRBD1. V was clipped by 5 bases and J by 6 bases; unmatched bases: 6. The CDR3 length is 14 residues. Per germline, CDR1 LNHDA and CDR2 SQIVND (reference sequence). The full variable domain, completed using reference TRBV19 and TRBJ2-1, is DGGITQSPKYLFRKEGQNVTLSCEQNLNHDAMYWYRQDPGQGLRLIYYSQIVNDFQKGDIAEGYSVSREKKESFPLTVTSAQKNPTAFYLCASSFGQGLNEQFFGPGTRLTVL.

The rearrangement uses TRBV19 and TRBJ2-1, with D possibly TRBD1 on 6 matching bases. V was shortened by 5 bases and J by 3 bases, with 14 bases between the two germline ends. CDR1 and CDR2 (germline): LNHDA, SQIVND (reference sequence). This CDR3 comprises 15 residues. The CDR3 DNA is TGTGCCAGTAGTCCCCGAACGACAGGCTACAATGAGCAGTTCTTC. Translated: CASSPRTTGYNEQFF.

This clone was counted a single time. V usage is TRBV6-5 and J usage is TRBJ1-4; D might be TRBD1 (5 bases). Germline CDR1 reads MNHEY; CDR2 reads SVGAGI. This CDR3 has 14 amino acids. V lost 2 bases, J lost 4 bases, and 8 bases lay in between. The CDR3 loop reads CASSYGGVNEKLFF. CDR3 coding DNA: TGTGCCAGCAGTTACGGGGGGGTTAATGAAAAACTGTTTTTT.

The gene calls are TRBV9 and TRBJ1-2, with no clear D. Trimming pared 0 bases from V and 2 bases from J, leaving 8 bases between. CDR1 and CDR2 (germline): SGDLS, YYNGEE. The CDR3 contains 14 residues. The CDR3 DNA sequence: TGTGCCAGCAGCGTAGCTGAGGGCAACTATGGCTACACCTTC. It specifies CASSVAEGNYGYTF.

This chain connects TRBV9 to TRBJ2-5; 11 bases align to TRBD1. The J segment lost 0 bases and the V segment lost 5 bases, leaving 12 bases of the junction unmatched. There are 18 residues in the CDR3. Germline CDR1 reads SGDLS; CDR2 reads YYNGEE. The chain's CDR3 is CASSEAPWTGGNQETQYF. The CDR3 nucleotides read TGTGCCAGCAGTGAGGCCCCCTGGACAGGGGGCAACCAAGAGACCCAGTACTTC.

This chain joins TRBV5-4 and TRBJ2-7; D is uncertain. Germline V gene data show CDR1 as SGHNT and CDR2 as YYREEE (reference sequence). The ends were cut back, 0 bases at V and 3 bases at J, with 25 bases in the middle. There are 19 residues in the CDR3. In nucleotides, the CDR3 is TGTGCCAGCAGCTTGGCACGGTTCCTTCAGTGGATACGAGGCTACGAGCAGTACTTC. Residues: CASSLARFLQWIRGYEQYF.